The 26 T cell receptor beta chains presented below share a single source sample, sequenced in a study of shared clonotypes between healthy human individuals (dated by TCRdb to the early 2020s). Library method: the immunoSEQ multiplex PCR assay. The table was pulled from immuneACCESS by TCRdb, which kept in-frame rearrangements only. Such tables lose some clones; where checked, under half of the loss comes from unresolved V genes, and the rest has no known cause. Here the sample has approximately 810,000 clones; 80% to 95% occur a single time. Approximately 25% of the sample is taken by the ten largest. CD8 naive samples were obtained by positive selection for CCR7 among CD45RO-negative cells, yielding a CD45RA+CCR7+ population from which TemRA cells were excluded. Sequences were obtained from naive CD8+ T cells sorted from blood. This specimen's cell subset or site label, interpreted: CD45RA+CCR7+. Receptor source: a man aged 25-40 years in good health.

This rearrangement joins TRBV19 to TRBJ2-7, with 10 bases identical to TRBD2. V lost 4 bases to trimming and J lost 2 bases; unmatched junction nucleotides: 8. Germline V gene data show CDR1 as LNHDA and CDR2 as SQIVND (reference sequence). The CDR3 totals 16 residues. Here the CDR3 reads CASSNPTSGSPYEQYF. The CDR3 coding sequence is TGTGCCAGTAGTAACCCGACTAGCGGGTCCCCCTACGAGCAGTACTTC. The variable domain in full, with the rest retrieved from reference TRBV19 and TRBJ2-7, is DGGITQSPKYLFRKEGQNVTLSCEQNLNHDAMYWYRQDPGQGLRLIYYSQIVNDFQKGDIAEGYSVSREKKESFPLTVTSAQKNPTAFYLCASSNPTSGSPYEQYFGPGTRLTVT.

The chain employs TRBV5-6 and TRBJ2-1; D is perhaps TRBD2 (7 bases). CDR3 length: 16 residues. V was trimmed by 1 base and J by 2 bases, leaving 13 bases between them. Germline CDR1 and CDR2: SGHDT and YYEEEE. CDR3: CASSLTAGAPYNEQFF. The CDR3 coding sequence is TGTGCCAGCAGCTTGACTGCGGGGGCCCCCTACAATGAGCAGTTCTTC.

The chain links TRBV7-9 to TRBJ1-1; D call uncertain. Germline loops: CDR1 SEHNR, CDR2 FQNEAQ (reference sequence). V lost 3 bases to trimming and J lost 0 bases, with 5 bases between them. This CDR3 region has 13 residues. The DNA for the CDR3 is TGTGCCAGCAGCTTCCGGGTGAACACTGAAGCTTTCTTT. Its translation is CASSFRVNTEAFF.

This chain links TRBV6-1 with TRBJ2-7, with D possibly being TRBD1 or TRBD2 (5 bases each). The germline V gene has CDR1 MNHNS and CDR2 SASEGT. There are 13 residues in the CDR3. Trimming stripped 4 bases from V and 2 bases from J, with 9 bases between. The CDR3 sequence is CASSVRGAYEQYF. CDR3 coding DNA: TGTGCCAGCAGTGTTCGAGGGGCCTACGAGCAGTACTTC.

This rearrangement joins TRBV9 to TRBJ2-3; 9 positions match TRBD1. The junction had 4 bases not matched to a gene; V was cut back by 3 bases and J by 2 bases. Germline V gene lookup returns CDR1 SGDLS and CDR2 YYNGEE. This CDR3 is built from 15 residues. CDR3 DNA: TGTGCCAGCAGCGACGGGACAGGGTACACAGATACGCAGTATTTT. Translating it yields CASSDGTGYTDTQYF. Filled out from reference TRBV9 and TRBJ2-3, the complete variable domain reads DSGVTQTPKHLITATGQRVTLRCSPRSGDLSVYWYQQSLDQGLQFLIQYYNGEERAKGNILERFSAQQFPDLHSELNLSSLELGDSALYFCASSDGTGYTDTQYFGPGTRLTVL.

The chain is built from TRBV11-2 and TRBJ2-7, with 8 positions matching TRBD2. V lost 5 bases and J lost 3; bases outside the gene matches: 3. The CDR3 is 13 residues long. Germline V CDR1 and CDR2: SGHAT, FQNNGV. The CDR3 DNA is TGTGCCAGCAGCGCGGGGACTAGCTACGAGCAGTACTTC. Residues: CASSAGTSYEQYF.

CDR3 region: CAWSSLASQETQYF. DNA of the CDR3: TGTGCCTGGAGTAGCCTAGCGAGTCAAGAGACCCAGTACTTC. The chain couples TRBV30 to TRBJ2-5; D is possibly TRBD2 (6 bases). Germline values: CDR1 GTSNPN, CDR2 SVGIG (reference sequence). Trimming pared 2 bases from V and 2 bases from J, leaving 12 bases between. This CDR3 region has 14 residues.

The rearrangement links TRBV5-1 to TRBJ2-3; the D gene is possibly TRBD1 (5 bases). The CDR3 contains 17 residues. Germline V gives CDR1 SGHRS, CDR2 YFSETQ. V was clipped by 2 bases and J by 3 bases, with 19 bases between them. The CDR3 region has the DNA TGCGCCAGCAGCTTCTACCAATTACAATCAGGGACAGATACGCAGTATTTT. Its protein is CASSFYQLQSGTDTQYF.

The chain employs TRBV20-1 and TRBJ2-1; possible D gene TRBD1, 6 bases. The CDR3 sequence is 11 residues long. The germline gives CDR1 DFQATT, CDR2 SNEGSKA (reference sequence). CDR3 sequence (DNA): TGCAGGGGGGACACGTACAATGAGCAGTTCTTC. The encoded protein is CRGDTYNEQFF.

V gene TRBV2 combines with J gene TRBJ2-2; D unclear. The CDR3 length is 15 residues. V lost 2 bases and J 0 bases, leaving 7 bases between the germline ends. Germline V gene sequence: CDR1 SNHLY, CDR2 FYNNEI. The CDR3 DNA reads TGTGCCAGCAGTGAACACCCCGCGAACACCGGGGAGCTGTTTTTT. Translation: CASSEHPANTGELFF.

The rearrangement uses TRBV27 and TRBJ1-5; TRBD1 agrees at 7 bases. CDR1 MNHEY and CDR2 SMNVEV come from the germline V gene (reference sequence). The junction had 5 bases not matched to a gene; V was cut back by 5 bases and J by 4 bases. The CDR3 is made up of 14 amino acids. CDR3 in DNA: TGTGCCAGCAGTGACCGGGACAGTAATCAGCCCCAGCATTTT. Its translation is CASSDRDSNQPQHF.

The CDR3: CASNGRGYEQYF. For the CDR3, the DNA is TGTGCCAGCAACGGACGGGGTTACGAGCAGTACTTC. This chain links TRBV7-8 with TRBJ2-7, with D perhaps TRBD2 (5 bases). The CDR3 contains 12 residues. Germline CDR1 SGHVS, CDR2 FQNEAQ. V was clipped by 7 bases and J by 4 bases, with 11 bases between them.

The V and J genes are TRBV11-2 and TRBJ2-7; 9 nucleotides agree with TRBD1. V lost 4 bases and J lost 6; bases outside the gene matches: 10. CDR3 length equals 15 residues. CDR1 SGHAT and CDR2 FQNNGV come from the germline V gene. Written as DNA, the CDR3 is TGTGCCAGCAGCTCCTTGAGGGGACAGGGCCGCGAGCAGTACTTC. Protein product: CASSSLRGQGREQYF.

This clone was seen just once. The chain links TRBV28 to TRBJ1-3, with 9 nucleotides matching TRBD1. Unmatched junction bases numbered 10, after V lost 5 bases and J lost 5 bases. CDR1 is MDHEN, CDR2 SYDVKM, per germline. CDR3 length: 16 residues. The CDR3 here is CASSLDTGGLRNTIYF. The CDR3 nucleotides read TGTGCCAGCAGTCTTGATACAGGGGGCCTCAGAAACACCATATATTTT.

This chain links TRBV28 with TRBJ1-1, with no clear D. Germline-derived CDR1 and CDR2 are MDHEN and SYDVKM. The CDR3 covers 15 residues. Deletions cut 4 bases from V and 1 base from J, with 13 bases between. The CDR3 nucleotides are TGTGCCAGCAGTTCCCCTCACCGGTCGAACACTGAAGCTTTCTTT. Amino acid sequence: CASSSPHRSNTEAFF.

V and J are TRBV10-3 and TRBJ1-1; D possibly corresponds to TRBD1 (6 bases). The CDR3 has 14 residues. Trimming cost V 3 bases and J 1 base, with 9 bases left between them. Germline V gene lookup returns CDR1 ENHRY and CDR2 SYGVKD. CDR3 sequence (DNA): TGTGCCATCAGTGACAGGACAGAGAACACTGAAGCTTTCTTT. Translation: CAISDRTENTEAFF.

The chain uses TRBV7-9 and TRBJ2-7, with D perhaps matching TRBD1 (6 bases). CDR1 and CDR2 from the germline V gene are SEHNR and FQNEAQ (reference sequence). This CDR3 spans 14 amino acids. Trimming removed 2 bases from V and 2 bases from J, with 10 bases in between. CDR3 sequence reads: CASSLRDNPYEQYF. DNA for the CDR3: TGTGCCAGCAGCTTAAGGGACAACCCCTACGAGCAGTACTTC.

The V call is TRBV19, the J call TRBJ2-1; 7 positions agree with TRBD2. Per the germline V gene, CDR1 is LNHDA and CDR2 is SQIVND (reference sequence). Losses at the gene ends were 2 bases for V and 0 bases for J; bases not matched to a gene: 1. The CDR3 runs to 15 residues. This chain's CDR3 is CASSILADSYNEQFF. The CDR3 DNA is TGTGCCAGTAGTATACTAGCGGACTCCTACAATGAGCAGTTCTTC.

The chain employs TRBV28 and TRBJ1-1; perhaps TRBD1 as D (6 bases). The V gene lost 5 bases and the J gene lost 8 bases, with 15 bases spanning the gap. Germline CDR1 MDHEN, CDR2 SYDVKM. The CDR3 has 13 residues. DNA for the CDR3: TGTGCCAGCAGTCCGTCGGGACATGAGGAAGCTTTCTTT. Its translation: CASSPSGHEEAFF.

This chain connects TRBV21-1 to TRBJ2-1; TRBD2, as called in the table, went unchecked against the DNA. TRBV21-1 represents a pseudogene. This CDR3 is built from 19 residues. CDR3 DNA: TGTGCCAGCAGCGCCTCAATACTGGGACTAGCGGGATTCAGCAATGAGCAGTTCTTC. Translating it yields CASSASILGLAGFSNEQFF.

As DNA, the CDR3 is TGTGCCACCAGCAACCCGGGACAGAACACCGGGGAGCTGTTTTTT. Its protein is CATSNPGQNTGELFF. The genes are TRBV15 and TRBJ2-2, with D perhaps matching TRBD1 (6 bases). The CDR3 loop spans 15 amino acids. Trimming left V 4 bases short and J 1 base short, with 10 bases between. Looked up from germline, CDR1 is LNHNV and CDR2 is YYDKDF (reference sequence).

Remarks on this clone: Other DNA sequences in this specimen translate into the identical CDR3. The chain has TRBV19 and TRBJ2-1, with D unclear. V was trimmed by 4 bases and J by 4 bases, leaving 5 bases between them. CDR1 and CDR2 (germline): LNHDA, SQIVND (reference sequence). The CDR3 runs 12 residues. CDR3 region: CASSKGYNEQFF. CDR3 DNA sequence: TGTGCCAGTAGTAAGGGTTACAATGAGCAGTTCTTC.

This clone has a single count. The chain has TRBV11-2 and TRBJ2-2; D may be TRBD1 (5 bases). Germline V gives CDR1 SGHAT, CDR2 FQNNGV. This CDR3 is built from 14 residues. Between the trimmed V and J ends, which lost 6 bases and 1 base, there was a span of 9 bases. The CDR3 nucleotides are TGTGCCAGCAGTTGGCAGGGGAACACCGGGGAGCTGTTTTTT. Amino acid sequence: CASSWQGNTGELFF.

V and J are TRBV5-6 and TRBJ2-5, with TRBD2 as a possible D gene (5 bases). CDR3 length: 14 amino acids. In germline, CDR1 is SGHDT, CDR2 YYEEEE. With 0 bases removed from V and 5 bases from J, the gap between germline ends came to 11 bases. CDR3: CASSLGLARETQYF. The CDR3 DNA sequence: TGTGCCAGCAGCTTGGGGCTAGCTAGGGAGACCCAGTACTTC.

CDR3 sequence: CASSINPGLAGLPYNEQFF. In DNA, the CDR3 is TGTGCCAGTAGTATAAATCCGGGACTAGCGGGACTCCCCTACAATGAGCAGTTCTTC. The gene calls are TRBV19 and TRBJ2-1; TRBD2 matches 13 bases. CDR1 is LNHDA and CDR2 is SQIVND in the germline V gene (reference sequence). The trim removed 2 bases at V and 2 bases at J, leaving 9 bases unmatched. This CDR3 region has 19 residues.

The chain employs TRBV11-3 and TRBJ2-1; tentative D call: TRBD1 (6 bases). Per the germline V gene, CDR1 is SGHNT and CDR2 is YENEEA. The CDR3 spans 13 residues. Trimming pared 5 bases from V and 8 bases from J, leaving 13 bases between. CDR3 loop: CASSPGTPHEQFF. The CDR3 nucleotides are TGTGCCAGCAGCCCCGGGACACCCCATGAGCAGTTCTTC.